These 20 T cell receptor beta chains came from one sample sequenced in a study of T cells after yellow fever vaccination. Each CDR3 protein gets one entry after TCRdb re-called the 5' RACE reads with MiXCR. Of under 95,000 distinct CDR3 sequences in the sample, approximately 7.3% were seen once. The specimen was CD8+ T cells sorted from PBMCs, collected roughly 10 days after the first yellow fever vaccination. The receptors were gathered from a young man who received the YFV17D yellow fever vaccine.

This clonotype was observed at least ten times. This chain uses TRBV6-2 or TRBV6-3 with TRBJ2-5; either TRBD1 or TRBD2 may fit D (5 bases each). The CDR3 contains 10 residues. The germline V gene encodes CDR1 MNHEY and CDR2 SVGEGT. Between the trimmed V and J ends, which lost 8 bases and 5 bases, there was a span of 6 bases. CDR3 region: CASGDETQYF. The CDR3 DNA sequence: TGTGCCAGCGGGGACGAGACCCAGTACTTC.

This clonotype was counted at least ten times. The V call is TRBV2, the J call TRBJ1-2; D perhaps matches TRBD1 (5 bases). Trimming shortened V by 9 bases and J by 0 bases, and 8 bases separated the two germline ends. The germline V gene has CDR1 SNHLY and CDR2 FYNNEI. This CDR3 contains 12 residues. CDR3: CASSGPNYGYTF. CDR3 sequence (DNA): TGTGCCAGTTCGGGACCTAACTATGGCTACACCTTC.

This clonotype was recorded at least ten times. This chain uses TRBV20-1 with TRBJ1-6, with 8 bases matching TRBD1. The germline CDR1 and CDR2 sequences are DFQATT and SNEGSKA (reference sequence). J was trimmed by 8 bases and V by 7 bases; bases with no gene match: 10. This CDR3 region has 14 residues. As DNA, the CDR3 is TGCAGTGTATCGACAGGGGAGGGTGATTCACCCCTCCACTTT. It encodes CSVSTGEGDSPLHF.

In its sample, this clonotype was seen many times. The chain has TRBV6-5 and TRBJ2-3; TRBD2 matches at 10 bases. Germline CDR1 MNHEY, CDR2 SVGAGI. The CDR3 is made up of 15 amino acids. The ends lost 4 bases at V and 1 base at J; junction bases unmatched: 2. CDR3 DNA sequence: TGTGCCAGCAGTTCCACTAGCGGGGGCACAGATACGCAGTATTTT. It specifies CASSSTSGGTDTQYF.

This clonotype was found a few times. The genes are TRBV6-1 and TRBJ2-3; D possibly corresponds to TRBD2 (6 bases). From germline, CDR1 is MNHNS and CDR2 SASEGT. V dropped 7 bases and J dropped 0 bases, with 11 bases sitting between them. The CDR3 runs to 14 residues. The CDR3: CASIPAGSTDTQYF. The CDR3 DNA sequence: TGTGCCAGCATTCCGGCGGGGAGCACAGATACGCAGTATTTT.

This clonotype rates as large (0.1 to 1%). The chain links TRBV6-4 to TRBJ2-6; the match to TRBD1 covers 8 bases. J was trimmed by 2 bases and V by 0 bases; bases with no gene match: 0. CDR1 is MRHNA, CDR2 SNTAGT, per germline. CDR3 length equals 16 residues. CDR3 loop: CASSDSTGAGANVLTF. The CDR3 DNA is TGTGCCAGCAGTGACTCGACAGGGGCTGGGGCCAACGTCCTGACTTTC.

This clonotype was seen at least ten times. The chain joins TRBV12-3 or TRBV12-4 to TRBJ2-7; a weak D match, TRBD2 (7 bases). This CDR3 has 14 residues. With 2 bases removed from V and 4 bases from J, the gap between germline ends came to 12 bases. The CDR3 sequence is CASSLSGGRYEQYF. The CDR3 region has the DNA TGTGCCAGCAGTTTATCCGGGGGGCGGTACGAGCAGTACTTC.

At least ten counts were recorded for this clonotype. The chain couples TRBV7-8 to TRBJ2-5; D unresolved. V was shortened by 7 bases and J by 7 bases, with 13 bases between the two germline ends. From germline, CDR1 is SGHVS and CDR2 FQNEAQ. The CDR3 length is 12 residues. CDR3 in DNA: TGTGCCAGCACCGCGGTGTCTCGGACCCAGTACTTC. As protein: CASTAVSRTQYF.

This clonotype was seen more than once but under ten times. The rearrangement uses TRBV7-3 and TRBJ1-1, with D maybe TRBD1 (6 bases). This CDR3 region has 15 residues. The germline gives CDR1 SGHTA, CDR2 FQGTGA. V gave up 1 base and J gave up 6 bases, with 15 bases separating them. DNA of the CDR3: TGTGCCAGCAGCTTAATCGGGGGCGTGCGCGCTGAAGCTTTCTTT. Translated: CASSLIGGVRAEAFF.

This clonotype was recorded at least ten times. V usage is TRBV4-1 and J usage is TRBJ2-1, with a possible D match to TRBD1 (5 bases). Trimming took off 0 bases at V and 3 bases at J, with 9 bases between the two ends. This CDR3 is 15 amino acids long. Germline V CDR1 and CDR2: MGHRA, YSYEKL. CDR3: CASSQDFRDYNEQFF. The CDR3 nucleotides are TGCGCCAGCAGCCAAGATTTCAGGGACTACAATGAGCAGTTCTTC.

This clonotype was counted a few times. As DNA, the CDR3 is TGTGCCAGCAGTTACTCCGTTTGGCGGGAGATGAACACTGAAGCTTTCTTT. This codes for CASSYSVWREMNTEAFF. This chain uses TRBV6-5 with TRBJ1-1; D gene unclear. The CDR3 has 17 amino acids. Trimming took off 0 bases at V and 0 bases at J, with 14 bases between the two ends. CDR1 MNHEY and CDR2 SVGAGI come from the germline V gene.

In its sample, this clonotype was seen a few times. The V and J genes are TRBV15 and TRBJ2-1; possible D gene TRBD1, 5 bases. The CDR3 sequence is 15 residues long. Germline assignment: CDR1 LNHNV and CDR2 YYDKDF (reference sequence). V lost 4 bases and J lost 0, with 10 bases in between. The CDR3 reads CATSTLDNSYNEQFF. DNA of the CDR3: TGTGCCACCAGCACTCTGGACAACTCCTACAATGAGCAGTTCTTC.

This clonotype was detected ten times or more. The genes are TRBV4-2 and TRBJ1-1, with a tentative D call TRBD1 (5 bases). The germline V gene encodes CDR1 LGHNA and CDR2 YNFKEQ. The CDR3 covers 14 residues. V gave up 3 bases and J gave up 5 bases, with 13 bases separating them. The CDR3 region is CASSQGLEGTEAFF. CDR3 coding DNA: TGTGCCAGCAGCCAGGGACTGGAGGGGACTGAAGCTTTCTTT.

This clonotype appeared many times. V is TRBV5-1 and J is TRBJ2-4; TRBD1 aligns across 8 bases. From germline, CDR1 is SGHRS and CDR2 YFSETQ. V shed 3 bases, J shed 9 bases, and the junction held 8 bases outside the gene matches. The CDR3 runs to 14 residues. For the CDR3, the DNA is TGCGCCAGCAGCTCCGGACAGGGTCGCCCCATTCAGTACTTC. It translates to CASSSGQGRPIQYF.

This clonotype appeared many times. The chain links TRBV20-1 to TRBJ2-3; D is tentatively TRBD1 or TRBD2 (5 bases each). The CDR3 covers 14 residues. V was clipped by 4 bases and J by 2 bases, with 13 bases between them. CDR1 and CDR2 from the germline V gene are DFQATT and SNEGSKA (reference sequence). CDR3 amino acids: CSATGARSTDTQYF. CDR3 in DNA: TGCAGTGCTACCGGGGCGCGATCCACAGATACGCAGTATTTT.

This clonotype was counted at least ten times. This chain connects TRBV5-1 to TRBJ2-1; TRBD1 matches 7 bases. Trimming cost V 7 bases and J 3 bases; bases outside gene matches: 1. The germline V gene has CDR1 SGHRS and CDR2 YFSETQ. This CDR3 is 12 amino acids long. The CDR3 loop is CASGQDYNEQFF. The CDR3 DNA follows: TGCGCCAGCGGACAGGACTACAATGAGCAGTTCTTC.

This clonotype appeared many times. The chain employs TRBV29-1 and TRBJ2-3; D ambiguous. Germline-derived CDR1 and CDR2 are SQVTM and ANQGSEA. The CDR3 consists of 16 residues. V shed 1 base and J shed 0 bases, with 14 bases lying between them. The CDR3, as DNA: TGCAGCGTTGAAGGGAAGGATGAGTTTAGCACAGATACGCAGTATTTT. Translating gives CSVEGKDEFSTDTQYF.

This clonotype was seen many times. The V and J genes are TRBV7-9 and TRBJ1-1, with no clear D. Germline CDR1 reads SEHNR; CDR2 reads FQNEAQ (reference sequence). V was trimmed by 4 bases and J by 3 bases, leaving 9 bases between them. The CDR3 loop spans 13 amino acids. CDR3 nucleotide sequence: TGTGCCAGCAGCTCCCCGGGCGACACTGAAGCTTTCTTT. Its translation is CASSSPGDTEAFF.

At least ten counts were recorded for this clonotype. V usage is TRBV4-1 and J usage is TRBJ2-5; the D gene is possibly TRBD2 (6 bases). Germline CDR1 reads MGHRA; CDR2 reads YSYEKL. Trimming removed 4 bases from V and 2 bases from J, with 11 bases in between. The CDR3 is made up of 14 amino acids. CDR3 residues: CASSRGLNQETQYF. The CDR3 DNA reads TGCGCCAGCAGCCGCGGACTAAATCAAGAGACCCAGTACTTC.

For this clonotype: A much larger clone differs from this one at a single base, so this may be a read error. The chain uses TRBV12-3 or TRBV12-4 and TRBJ2-1, with 9 bases identical to TRBD1. The CDR3 spans 14 residues. The CDR3 DNA is TGTGCCAGCAGTCCAGATACAGGGGGCCCTGAGCGGTTCTTC. This translates into CASSPDTGGPERFF.